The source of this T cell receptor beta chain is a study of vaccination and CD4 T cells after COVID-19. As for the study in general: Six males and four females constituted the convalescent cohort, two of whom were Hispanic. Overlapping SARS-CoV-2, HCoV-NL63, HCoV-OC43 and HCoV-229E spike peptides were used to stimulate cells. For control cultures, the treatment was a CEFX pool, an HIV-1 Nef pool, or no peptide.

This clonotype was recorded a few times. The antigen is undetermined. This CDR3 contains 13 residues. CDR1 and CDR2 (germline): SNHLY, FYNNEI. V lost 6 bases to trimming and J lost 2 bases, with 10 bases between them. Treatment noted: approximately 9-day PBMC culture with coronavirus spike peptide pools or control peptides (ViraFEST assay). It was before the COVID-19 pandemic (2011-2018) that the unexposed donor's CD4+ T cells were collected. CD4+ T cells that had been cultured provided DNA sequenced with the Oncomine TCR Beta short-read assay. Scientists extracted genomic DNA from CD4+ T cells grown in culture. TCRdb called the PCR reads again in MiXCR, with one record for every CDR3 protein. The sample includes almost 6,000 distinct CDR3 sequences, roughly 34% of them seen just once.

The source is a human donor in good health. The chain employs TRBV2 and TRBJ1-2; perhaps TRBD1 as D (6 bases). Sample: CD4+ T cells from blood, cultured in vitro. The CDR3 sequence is CASSFDRNYGYTF. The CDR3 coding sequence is TGTGCCAGCAGCTTCGACAGGAACTATGGCTACACCTTC.